This T cell receptor (beta chain) stems from a study of T cells expressing NK-cell markers. Study-level points and caveats: The CD3+CD56-NKG2C+ fraction was also led by these clonotypes in several donors. In a group of roughly 6 donors, dominant NKG2C+ clonotypes represented about 1.0-7.5% of CD8+ T cells.

TCRdb processed the 5' RACE reads again and assigns one entry to each CDR3 protein, with no DNA. Seen in this sample are 500,000 to 700,000 distinct CDR3 sequences; the ten most common clones hold roughly 3.4%. Of note for this clonotype: Its antigen is undetermined.

Looked up from germline, CDR1 is SQVTM and CDR2 is ANQGSEA. The CDR3 loop spans 14 amino acids. The V and J genes are TRBV29-1 and TRBJ2-3; TCRdb reports TRBD2, a call that lacks DNA to check it against. Specimen: blood T cells: a sorted CD56 or NKG2C T cell subset, CD4+ or CD8+ T cells, or bulk PBMC T cells (not recorded which). The receptor was derived from a man younger than 35 in good health. The CDR3 loop is CSVGGLARLDTQYF.